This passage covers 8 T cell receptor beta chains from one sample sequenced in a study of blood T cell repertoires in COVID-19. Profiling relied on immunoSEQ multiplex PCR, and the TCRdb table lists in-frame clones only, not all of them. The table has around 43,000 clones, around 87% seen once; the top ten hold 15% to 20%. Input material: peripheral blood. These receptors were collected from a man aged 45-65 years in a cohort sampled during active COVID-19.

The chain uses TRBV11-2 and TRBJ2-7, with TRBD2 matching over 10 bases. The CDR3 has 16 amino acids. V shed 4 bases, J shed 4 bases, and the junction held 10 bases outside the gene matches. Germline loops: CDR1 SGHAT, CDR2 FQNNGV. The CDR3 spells CASSWWASGGTYEQYF. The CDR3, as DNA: TGTGCCAGCAGCTGGTGGGCTAGCGGGGGAACATACGAGCAGTACTTC.

The DNA of the CDR3 is TGTGCCAGCAGCTTAGACAGGGGGCGGACTGAAGCTTTCTTT. Its translation is CASSLDRGRTEAFF. The chain employs TRBV11-2 and TRBJ1-1, with 8 positions matching TRBD1. V lost 0 bases and J lost 5; bases outside the gene matches: 2. Germline V CDR1 and CDR2: SGHAT, FQNNGV. This CDR3 has 14 amino acids.

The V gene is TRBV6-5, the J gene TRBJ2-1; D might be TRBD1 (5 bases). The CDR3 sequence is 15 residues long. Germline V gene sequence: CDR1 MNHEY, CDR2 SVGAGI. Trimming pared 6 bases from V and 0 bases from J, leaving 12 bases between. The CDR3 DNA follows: TGTGCCAGCAGGCTAGGGGATTCCTCCTACAATGAGCAGTTCTTC. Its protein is CASRLGDSSYNEQFF.

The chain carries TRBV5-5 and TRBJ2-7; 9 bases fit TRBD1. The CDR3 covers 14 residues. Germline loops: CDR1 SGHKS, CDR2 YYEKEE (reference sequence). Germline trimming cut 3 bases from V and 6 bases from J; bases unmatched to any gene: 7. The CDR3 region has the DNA TGTGCCAGCAGCTCCGGGACAGGGTCCCTCGAGCAGTACTTC. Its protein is CASSSGTGSLEQYF.

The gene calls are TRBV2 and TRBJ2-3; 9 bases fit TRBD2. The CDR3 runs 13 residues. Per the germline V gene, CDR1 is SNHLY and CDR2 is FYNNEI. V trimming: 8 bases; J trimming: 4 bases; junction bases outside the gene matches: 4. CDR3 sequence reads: CASCGGASDTQYF. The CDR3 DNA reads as TGTGCCAGCTGCGGGGGGGCCTCAGATACGCAGTATTTT.

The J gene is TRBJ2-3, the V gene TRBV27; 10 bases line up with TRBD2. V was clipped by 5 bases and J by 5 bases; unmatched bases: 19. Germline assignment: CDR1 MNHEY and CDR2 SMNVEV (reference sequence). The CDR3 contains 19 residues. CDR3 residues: CASSPRLRLAGVLEDTQYF. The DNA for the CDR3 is TGTGCCAGCAGTCCTAGACTGCGGCTAGCGGGAGTATTAGAAGATACGCAGTATTTT.

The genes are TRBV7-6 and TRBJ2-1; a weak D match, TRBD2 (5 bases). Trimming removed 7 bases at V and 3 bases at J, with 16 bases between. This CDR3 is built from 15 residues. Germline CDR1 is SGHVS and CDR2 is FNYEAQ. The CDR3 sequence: CASTPGTGFYNEQFF. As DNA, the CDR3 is TGTGCCAGCACCCCCGGAACGGGGTTCTACAATGAGCAGTTCTTC.

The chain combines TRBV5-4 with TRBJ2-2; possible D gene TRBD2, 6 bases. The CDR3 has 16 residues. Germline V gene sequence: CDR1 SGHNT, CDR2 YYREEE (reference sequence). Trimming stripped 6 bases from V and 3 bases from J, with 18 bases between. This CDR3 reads CASTSLSGPDTGELFF. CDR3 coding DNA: TGTGCCAGCACCTCTTTGAGCGGGCCGGACACCGGGGAGCTGTTTTTT.